Listed here is a single TCR beta chain. The assay was immunoSEQ multiplex PCR, and TCRdb's table has in-frame clones only and misses some. Of approximately 200,000 clones listed, roughly 83% are singletons. The CDR3 has 15 amino acids. Per the germline V gene, CDR1 is SEHNR and CDR2 is FQNEAQ (reference sequence). Unmatched junction bases numbered 9, after V lost 1 base and J lost 12 bases. This sample is drawn from a study of blood T cell repertoires in COVID-19. As for the study in general: T cells, B-cell-depleted T cells, or PBMCs provided the cDNA or gDNA that served as material.

Participant age was roughly 18 to 90 years, and participants resided in fewer than 25 US areas. The clonotype originates from a woman in her 40s with acute COVID-19. Material for sequencing was PBMCs or T cells enriched from blood (not recorded which). The chain recombines TRBV7-9 with TRBJ2-2; 9 bases line up with TRBD1. The chain's CDR3 is CASSLEDRGMLQLFF. CDR3 DNA sequence: TGTGCCAGCAGCTTAGAGGACAGGGGAATGTTACAGCTGTTTTTT.